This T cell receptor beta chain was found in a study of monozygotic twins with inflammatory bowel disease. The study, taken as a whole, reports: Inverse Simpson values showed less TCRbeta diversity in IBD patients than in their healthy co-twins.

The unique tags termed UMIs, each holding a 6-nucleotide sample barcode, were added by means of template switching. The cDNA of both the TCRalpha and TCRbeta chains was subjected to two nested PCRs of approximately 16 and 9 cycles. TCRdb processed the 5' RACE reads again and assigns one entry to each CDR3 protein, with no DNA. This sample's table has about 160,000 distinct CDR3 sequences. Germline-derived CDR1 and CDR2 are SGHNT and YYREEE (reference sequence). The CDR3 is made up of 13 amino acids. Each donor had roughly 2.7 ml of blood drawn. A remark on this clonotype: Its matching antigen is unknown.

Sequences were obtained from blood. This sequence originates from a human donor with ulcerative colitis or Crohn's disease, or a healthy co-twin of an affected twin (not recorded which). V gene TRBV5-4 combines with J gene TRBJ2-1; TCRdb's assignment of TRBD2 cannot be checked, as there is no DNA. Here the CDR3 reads CASSLGGENEQFF.